This T cell receptor beta chain is drawn from a study of technical replicates of blood from several donors. Germline values: CDR1 MNHNY, CDR2 SVGAGI (reference sequence). V lost 6 bases, J lost 0 bases, and 10 bases lay in between. CDR3 length: 14 amino acids. The protocol was immunoSEQ multiplex PCR, while the TCRdb copy is restricted to in-frame clones and leaves out a portion. The sample lists about 94,000 clones, about 95% occurring once. This clonotype was sampled from a human donor in good health. The chain uses TRBV6-6 and TRBJ2-3; D possibly corresponds to TRBD1 (6 bases). The sample was T cells isolated from PBMCs. This CDR3 reads CASRQGMSTDTQYF. CDR3 in DNA: TGTGCCAGCAGACAGGGCATGAGCACAGATACGCAGTATTTT.